The 15 T cell receptor beta chains below were found in one sample sequenced in a study of blood T cells in healthy people across ages. Then a second PCR, running about 6 to 11 cycles, was carried out with a sample-barcoded 5' primer and a J-beta primer mix. Each CDR3 protein gets one entry after TCRdb re-called the 5' RACE reads with MiXCR. The table records roughly 1,500,000 distinct CDR3 sequences, around 39% of them present only once. The specimen sequenced was blood. The receptors here all came from a woman between 18 and 29 years old in good health.

This chain connects TRBV20-1 to TRBJ1-6; maybe TRBD1 (6 bases). Trimming shortened V by 3 bases and J by 7 bases, and 16 bases separated the two germline ends. There are 15 residues in the CDR3. CDR1 DFQATT and CDR2 SNEGSKA come from the germline V gene (reference sequence). The CDR3 sequence is CSASSTAGVNSPLHF. CDR3 nucleotides: TGCAGTGCTAGTTCTACGGCAGGGGTGAATTCACCCCTCCACTTT.

This clonotype was seen many times. The gene calls are TRBV9 and TRBJ2-3; D may correspond to TRBD1 or TRBD2 (6 bases each). This CDR3 region has 12 residues. Germline lookup yields CDR1 SGDLS and CDR2 YYNGEE. Deletions cut 7 bases from V and 6 bases from J, with 12 bases between. CDR3 nucleotide sequence: TGTGCCAGCTCTGTAGGGGGGGATACGCAGTATTTT. It encodes CASSVGGDTQYF.

The chain employs TRBV27 and TRBJ2-3; D is ambiguous. The germline gives CDR1 MNHEY, CDR2 SMNVEV (reference sequence). V lost 9 bases and J lost 2, with 15 bases in between. The CDR3 loop spans 14 amino acids. Here the CDR3 reads CARQNCPFTDTQYF. The CDR3 bases are TGTGCCAGACAAAATTGCCCTTTCACAGATACGCAGTATTTT.

This rearrangement joins TRBV15 to TRBJ1-5; 7 bases fit TRBD1. This CDR3 has 16 amino acids. Germline CDR1 LNHNV, CDR2 YYDKDF (reference sequence). The V and J ends lost 0 bases and 7 bases, in that order; junction bases with no gene match: 9. The CDR3 DNA reads as TGTGCCACCAGCAGAGATCAGGGGGTTCTGGGCCAGCCCCAGCATTTT. As protein: CATSRDQGVLGQPQHF.

A note on this clonotype: The junction does not match germline at one end; this may be a read error. The chain joins TRBV7-2 to TRBJ1-6; unclear D gene. The CDR3 consists of 15 residues. In germline, CDR1 is SGHTA, CDR2 FQGNSA. DNA for the CDR3: TGTGCCAGCAGCCTAGCCTGGGTGGATAATTCACCCTTCCACTTT. Its protein product is CASSLAWVDNSPFHF.

The chain recombines TRBV29-1 with TRBJ2-7; D remains ambiguous. The CDR3 runs to 13 residues. Per germline, CDR1 SQVTM and CDR2 ANQGSEA. Trimming took off 3 bases at V and 2 bases at J, with 11 bases between the two ends. CDR3 coding DNA: TGCAGCGTTGAGGGTCGGAAAACCTACGAGCAGTACTTC. It is translated as CSVEGRKTYEQYF.

V gene TRBV20-1 combines with J gene TRBJ1-2, with TRBD1 identical over 7 bases. The CDR3 is made up of 15 amino acids. V lost 6 bases to trimming and J lost 4 bases; unmatched junction nucleotides: 14. The germline gives CDR1 DFQATT, CDR2 SNEGSKA (reference sequence). The CDR3 sequence is CSAYGLTGAFYGYTF. Written as DNA, the CDR3 is TGCAGTGCCTACGGGCTAACAGGGGCCTTCTATGGCTACACCTTC.

The chain carries TRBV11-2 and TRBJ2-7; TRBD1 is a possible D gene (6 bases). There are 14 residues in the CDR3. Trimming left V 4 bases short and J 2 bases short, with 12 bases between. CDR1 SGHAT and CDR2 FQNNGV come from the germline V gene. The DNA of the CDR3 is TGTGCCAGCAGCTCTGTAGGGGGAGCCTACGAGCAGTACTTC. Protein: CASSSVGGAYEQYF.

The chain has TRBV20-1 and TRBJ2-5; 11 nucleotides align to TRBD2. Near its end, the DNA agrees better with TRBJ2-7, so the J call may be wrong. From germline, CDR1 is DFQATT and CDR2 SNEGSKA (reference sequence). The CDR3 spans 15 residues. This chain's CDR3 is CSASRATSGTYEQYF. CDR3 nucleotide sequence: TGCAGTGCTAGCCGGGCGACTAGCGGGACGTACGAGCAGTACTTC.

The sample holds many counts of this clonotype. The V gene is TRBV5-5, the J gene TRBJ2-4; D remains ambiguous. The CDR3 loop spans 12 amino acids. The V gene lost 6 bases and the J gene lost 3 bases, with 7 bases spanning the gap. Looked up from germline, CDR1 is SGHKS and CDR2 is YYEKEE (reference sequence). Written as DNA, the CDR3 is TGTGCCAGCACCACAGTCAAAAACATTCAGTACTTC. It specifies CASTTVKNIQYF. Supplemented by reference TRBV5-5 and TRBJ2-4, the full variable domain reads DAGVTQSPTHLIKTRGQQVTLRCSPISGHKSVSWYQQVLGQGPQFIFQYYEKEERGRGNFPDRFSARQFPNYSSELNVNALLLGDSALYLCASTTVKNIQYFGAGTRLSVL.

This clonotype has a single count. One end of the junction does not line up with germline, which may come from a read error. This chain joins TRBV2 and TRBJ1-2; tentatively, D is TRBD1 (6 bases). CDR3 length: 12 residues. The germline CDR1 and CDR2 sequences are SNHLY and FYNNEI. The CDR3 is CARSADSYGYTF. The CDR3 nucleotides are TGTGCCCGCAGCGCGGACAGCTATGGCTACACCTTC.

The V call is TRBV4-1, the J call TRBJ2-5, with TRBD2 matching 11 bases. This CDR3 is built from 19 residues. After removal of 1 base from V and 11 bases from J, the junction contained 21 bases not matched to a gene. Germline assignment: CDR1 MGHRA and CDR2 YSYEKL. CDR3 in DNA: TGCGCCAGCAGCCAAGTGGGCTTTAGCGGGGGGGCCGGGTACAATGAGCAGTACTTC. Its protein product is CASSQVGFSGGAGYNEQYF.

The chain has TRBV4-2 and TRBJ2-1; 9 nucleotides align to TRBD2. The ends lost 0 bases at V and 8 bases at J; junction bases unmatched: 8. The germline V gene has CDR1 LGHNA and CDR2 YNFKEQ. This CDR3 has 16 residues. CDR3 DNA: TGTGCCAGCAGCCAAGATAAGGCGGGAGGGCCTGATGAGCAGTTCTTC. This gives the protein CASSQDKAGGPDEQFF.

The chain is built from TRBV5-5 and TRBJ2-7, with D hard to call. TRBJ2-5 matches the DNA end more closely, so the J call is doubtful. The length of the CDR3 is 14 residues. The germline gives CDR1 SGHKS, CDR2 YYEKEE (reference sequence). CDR3 residues: CASSLEWADETQYF. The CDR3 nucleotides read TGTGCCAGCAGCTTGGAATGGGCTGACGAGACCCAGTACTTC.

The chain combines TRBV12-3 or TRBV12-4 with TRBJ2-1; TRBD1 or TRBD2 may be the D gene (6 bases each). V was shortened by 3 bases and J by 8 bases, with 11 bases between the two germline ends. The CDR3 has 13 amino acids. The CDR3 DNA reads TGTGCCAGCAGTTTCAAGGGGGGCGATGAGCAGTTCTTC. Translating gives CASSFKGGDEQFF.